This TCR beta chain was sequenced in a study of T-cell memory formation after mild COVID-19. The study, taken as a whole, reports: CD4+ clones that contracted lay mainly in CM and EM; CD8+ ones lay in EMRA.

Using its own MiXCR run on the 5' RACE reads, TCRdb lists one record per CDR3 protein. The table has 500,000 to 600,000 distinct CDR3 sequences, about 20% seen once; the top ten hold around 12%. For this clonotype: Its cognate antigen is unknown.

Material for sequencing was PBMCs or a T cell subset sorted from them (not recorded which). This sequence was found in an adult woman who had mild COVID-19 (a few samples of this study predate the infection). Cell type and time point are not known.

CDR3 sequence reads: CASSRTSGIRYTGELFF. The CDR3, as DNA: TGTGCCAGCAGTCGGACTAGCGGAATCCGGTACACCGGGGAGCTGTTTTTT. This rearrangement joins TRBV27 to TRBJ2-2, with 10 nucleotides matching TRBD2. The V gene end was trimmed by 5 bases and the J gene end by 3 bases; junction bases not matched to a gene: 9. Germline-derived CDR1 and CDR2 are MNHEY and SMNVEV (reference sequence). The CDR3 covers 17 residues.